Listed here are 32 T cell receptor beta chains from one sample, sequenced in a study of cytomegalovirus exposure and HLA in healthy donors. 13 Jbeta primers and 60 Vbeta primers were used for the PCR. Assay used: immunoSEQ multiplex PCR; TCRdb lists only in-frame clones, some missing. The sample has 210,000 or so clones, about 80% seen once; the top ten hold around 0.57%. Sequenced: PBMCs. The source of these receptors is a woman in her forties in good health and CMV-seronegative.

This chain joins TRBV5-6 and TRBJ2-1, with TRBD1 as a possible D gene (5 bases). Trimming left V 4 bases short and J 1 base short, with 12 bases between. CDR3 length: 15 amino acids. Germline V lookup: CDR1 SGHDT, CDR2 YYEEEE. As DNA, the CDR3 is TGTGCCAGCAGCCCGACAGCTCTATCCTACAATGAGCAGTTCTTC. Translating it yields CASSPTALSYNEQFF.

This clone was detected a few times. The V gene is TRBV5-6, the J gene TRBJ1-5; 7 nucleotides agree with TRBD1. The germline V gene encodes CDR1 SGHDT and CDR2 YYEEEE. With V trimmed by 3 bases and J by 4 bases, 13 bases remained unmatched. This CDR3 is built from 17 residues. CDR3 coding DNA: TGTGCCAGCAGCTCCCTACACCTGACAGGGCTAAATCAGCCCCAGCATTTT. The encoded protein is CASSSLHLTGLNQPQHF. The full variable domain, its missing parts supplied by reference TRBV5-6 and TRBJ1-5, is DAGVTQSPTHLIKTRGQQVTLRCSPKSGHDTVSWYQQALGQGPQFIFQYYEEEERQRGNFPDRFSGHQFPNYSSELNVNALLLGDSALYLCASSSLHLTGLNQPQHFGDGTRLSIL.

The chain uses TRBV19 and TRBJ2-3, with D possibly being TRBD1 (5 bases). Trimming removed 4 bases from V and 4 bases from J, with 9 bases in between. This CDR3 comprises 13 residues. Germline V gives CDR1 LNHDA, CDR2 SQIVND (reference sequence). The CDR3: CASSRGFADTQYF. In DNA form, the CDR3 reads TGTGCCAGTAGTAGGGGCTTCGCAGATACGCAGTATTTT.

The chain is built from TRBV6-5 and TRBJ1-5; D gene ambiguous. Trimming pared 6 bases from V and 5 bases from J, leaving 11 bases between. The germline V gene encodes CDR1 MNHEY and CDR2 SVGAGI. The CDR3 runs 13 residues. The CDR3 region has the DNA TGTGCCAGCAGCCTACAGACCGATCAGCCCCAGCATTTT. Amino acid sequence: CASSLQTDQPQHF.

V gene TRBV5-5 combines with J gene TRBJ1-4; the D gene is possibly TRBD1 (6 bases). The V end was cut by 2 bases, the J end by 7 bases, with 15 bases between. Germline loops: CDR1 SGHKS, CDR2 YYEKEE (reference sequence). CDR3 length equals 15 residues. Here the CDR3 DNA reads TGTGCCAGCAGCTTCCACCATTTAGGGGGTGAAAAACTGTTTTTT. This encodes CASSFHHLGGEKLFF.

This clone was detected once. V usage is TRBV30 and J usage is TRBJ1-1; 8 nucleotides align to TRBD1. From germline, CDR1 is GTSNPN and CDR2 SVGIG (reference sequence). This CDR3 contains 14 residues. V gave up 2 bases and J gave up 2 bases; unmatched junction bases: 4. In nucleotides, the CDR3 is TGTGCCTGGAGTCCAGGGGGCACAAACACTGAAGCTTTCTTT. It is translated as CAWSPGGTNTEAFF. The full variable domain, its missing parts supplied by reference TRBV30 and TRBJ1-1, is SQTIHQWPATLVQPVGSPLSLECTVEGTSNPNLYWYRQAAGRGLQLLFYSVGIGQISSEVPQNLSASRPQDRQFILSSKKLLLSDSGFYLCAWSPGGTNTEAFFGQGTRLTVV.

CDR3 protein: CASSLDRGREKLFF. Written as DNA, the CDR3 is TGTGCCAGCAGCTTAGACAGGGGGCGAGAAAAACTGTTTTTT. The rearrangement links TRBV7-9 to TRBJ1-4, with 9 bases matching TRBD1. The CDR3 contains 14 residues. After removal of 1 base from V and 8 bases from J, the junction contained 2 bases not matched to a gene. Germline V gene data show CDR1 as SEHNR and CDR2 as FQNEAQ (reference sequence).

The chain couples TRBV15 to TRBJ2-7; the D gene is possibly TRBD2 (6 bases). The V gene lost 0 bases and the J gene lost 3 bases, with 15 bases spanning the gap. Germline CDR1 LNHNV, CDR2 YYDKDF (reference sequence). The CDR3 totals 16 residues. Written as DNA, the CDR3 is TGTGCCACCAGCAGAGATCGGCCAGTTAGCGGCTACGAGCAGTACTTC. It yields the protein CATSRDRPVSGYEQYF.

The chain links TRBV2 to TRBJ1-2; perhaps TRBD1 as D (6 bases). Looked up from germline, CDR1 is SNHLY and CDR2 is FYNNEI. The V and J ends lost 2 bases and 3 bases respectively, with 13 bases between them. The CDR3 is made up of 15 amino acids. The CDR3 loop is CASSEWSGDDYGYTF. The CDR3 DNA reads TGTGCCAGCAGTGAATGGTCAGGGGACGACTATGGCTACACCTTC.

Regarding this clone: Other DNA sequences in the sample encode the same CDR3. The gene calls are TRBV7-9 and TRBJ1-5, with 7 bases that match TRBD1. The J segment lost 2 bases and the V segment lost 2 bases, leaving 0 bases of the junction unmatched. The V gene's germline CDR1 is SEHNR and CDR2 FQNEAQ (reference sequence). The CDR3 runs to 14 residues. For the CDR3, the DNA is TGTGCCAGCAGCTTAACAGGGGGCAATCAGCCCCAGCATTTT. Encoded protein: CASSLTGGNQPQHF.

CDR3 region: CASSTGTGSSYNSPLHF. CDR3 nucleotides: TGTGCCAGCAGCACAGGGACGGGAAGCTCCTATAATTCACCCCTCCACTTT. The V gene is TRBV7-6, the J gene TRBJ1-6; tentatively, D is TRBD1 (6 bases). V lost 5 bases, J lost 0 bases, and 14 bases lay in between. CDR1 and CDR2 (germline): SGHVS, FNYEAQ. This CDR3 has 17 residues. Full variable domain (rest looked up from reference TRBV7-6 and TRBJ1-6): GAGVSQSPRYKVTKRGQDVALRCDPISGHVSLYWYRQALGQGPEFLTYFNYEAQQDKSGLPNDRFSAERPEGSISTLTIQRTEQRDSAMYRCASSTGTGSSYNSPLHFGNGTRLTVT.

This clone was counted a few times. The chain carries TRBV11-3 and TRBJ2-2; 10 bases map to TRBD2. In germline, CDR1 is SGHNT, CDR2 YENEEA. The V gene end was trimmed by 0 bases and the J gene end by 5 bases; junction bases not matched to a gene: 3. The CDR3 spans 16 residues. For the CDR3, the DNA is TGTGCCAGCAGCTTAGAACTAGCGGGGAGGACCGGGGAGCTGTTTTTT. This translates into CASSLELAGRTGELFF.

The rearrangement uses TRBV6-1 and TRBJ2-7, with D unclear. Trimming took off 7 bases at V and 1 base at J, with 11 bases between the two ends. Germline-derived CDR1 and CDR2 are MNHNS and SASEGT. CDR3 length: 13 residues. The CDR3: CASTARLSYEQYF. The CDR3 coding sequence is TGTGCCAGCACTGCACGACTTTCCTACGAGCAGTACTTC.

The chain recombines TRBV5-1 with TRBJ1-1, with 11 bases fitting TRBD1. The V and J ends lost 4 bases and 10 bases, in that order; junction bases with no gene match: 15. CDR1 is SGHRS, CDR2 YFSETQ, per germline. The CDR3 totals 16 residues. CDR3 sequence reads: CASSRDPGQGGERAFF. The DNA of the CDR3 is TGCGCCAGCAGCCGCGATCCGGGACAGGGGGGGGAGAGAGCTTTCTTT.

With respect to this clone: Within the sample, other DNA sequences also encode this same CDR3. The chain joins TRBV7-6 to TRBJ2-3, with 9 nucleotides matching TRBD2. J was trimmed by 0 bases and V by 1 base; bases with no gene match: 2. Per germline, CDR1 SGHVS and CDR2 FNYEAQ. The CDR3 sequence is 16 residues long. Here the CDR3 reads CASSLGAGGSTDTQYF. DNA of the CDR3: TGTGCCAGCAGCTTAGGGGCGGGGGGGAGCACAGATACGCAGTATTTT.

This sequence joins TRBV5-6 and TRBJ2-1, with TRBD1 matching over 7 bases. V shed 4 bases, J shed 5 bases, and the junction held 6 bases outside the gene matches. The CDR3 contains 14 residues. The germline V gene has CDR1 SGHDT and CDR2 YYEEEE. The CDR3, as DNA: TGTGCCAGCAGCCCGGACAGGCGACACAATGAGCAGTTCTTC. Translating it yields CASSPDRRHNEQFF. The entire variable domain, with the rest obtained from reference TRBV5-6 and TRBJ2-1, is as follows: DAGVTQSPTHLIKTRGQQVTLRCSPKSGHDTVSWYQQALGQGPQFIFQYYEEEERQRGNFPDRFSGHQFPNYSSELNVNALLLGDSALYLCASSPDRRHNEQFFGPGTRLTVL.

This chain joins TRBV30 and TRBJ1-2, with 7 positions matching TRBD1. Germline CDR1 is GTSNPN and CDR2 is SVGIG (reference sequence). The CDR3 consists of 13 residues. V was clipped by 5 bases and J by 5 bases; unmatched bases: 8. CDR3 DNA sequence: TGTGCCTGGGACGGAAGGGGGCAATATGGCTACACCTTC. Translated: CAWDGRGQYGYTF.

The CDR3 loop reads CASSPYPGAGETQYF. CDR3 coding DNA: TGTGCCAGCAGCCCCTACCCAGGGGCAGGGGAGACCCAGTACTTC. This sequence joins TRBV7-2 and TRBJ2-5, with D possibly TRBD1 on 6 matching bases. V was shortened by 5 bases and J by 5 bases, with 18 bases between the two germline ends. Germline V gene lookup returns CDR1 SGHTA and CDR2 FQGNSA. The CDR3 is 15 residues long.

The genes are TRBV5-1 and TRBJ2-2; maybe TRBD1 (6 bases). CDR1 SGHRS and CDR2 YFSETQ come from the germline V gene. CDR3 length equals 16 residues. V lost 0 bases and J 3 bases, leaving 12 bases between the germline ends. CDR3 in amino acids: CASSLDPGADTGELFF. Here the CDR3 DNA reads TGCGCCAGCAGCTTGGACCCAGGGGCGGACACCGGGGAGCTGTTTTTT. The variable domain in full, with the rest retrieved from reference TRBV5-1 and TRBJ2-2, is KAGVTQTPRYLIKTRGQQVTLSCSPISGHRSVSWYQQTPGQGLQFLFEYFSETQRNKGNFPGRFSGRQFSNSRSEMNVSTLELGDSALYLCASSLDPGADTGELFFGEGSRLTVL.

This clone occurred once. The rearrangement joins TRBV6-1 to TRBJ2-7; 12 nucleotides match TRBD2. V trimming: 6 bases; J trimming: 6 bases; junction bases outside the gene matches: 9. The CDR3 extends over 15 amino acids. CDR1 is MNHNS, CDR2 SASEGT, per germline. This CDR3 reads CASRRGLAGSLEQYF. Here the CDR3 DNA reads TGTGCCAGCAGGAGGGGACTAGCGGGTTCCCTCGAGCAGTACTTC.

The chain has TRBV5-1 and TRBJ2-1, with 8 bases identical to TRBD1. V shed 4 bases, J shed 4 bases, and the junction held 7 bases outside the gene matches. CDR1 SGHRS and CDR2 YFSETQ come from the germline V gene. This CDR3 comprises 15 residues. DNA for the CDR3: TGCGCCAGCAGCCTGACAGGGGCCGTATACAATGAGCAGTTCTTC. This codes for CASSLTGAVYNEQFF.

The chain has TRBV29-1 and TRBJ2-1; 9 bases map to TRBD1. The CDR3 has 15 residues. Trimming removed 8 bases from V and 7 bases from J; junction bases left unmatched: 15. Germline V gives CDR1 SQVTM, CDR2 ANQGSEA. CDR3 bases: TGCAGCTCCTCCGGGAGGACAGGGGTTCGAAATGAGCAGTTCTTC. Translating gives CSSSGRTGVRNEQFF.

This clone was picked up a small number of times. The V call is TRBV4-1, the J call TRBJ2-7, with D possibly matching TRBD1 (5 bases). The CDR3 covers 14 residues. V was pared by 6 bases and J by 2 bases, with 14 bases between. In germline, CDR1 is MGHRA, CDR2 YSYEKL. The CDR3 DNA reads TGCGCCAGCAGTAGGGTTAGGGGTCCCTACGAGCAGTACTTC. It codes for CASSRVRGPYEQYF.

The chain links TRBV7-8 to TRBJ2-1; D remains ambiguous. From germline, CDR1 is SGHVS and CDR2 FQNEAQ. The CDR3 is 16 residues long. With 0 bases removed from V and 4 bases from J, the gap between germline ends came to 13 bases. CDR3 DNA: TGTGCCAGCAGCTTAGCTAGTACTATCACTTACAATGAGCAGTTCTTC. Translating gives CASSLASTITYNEQFF.

This CDR3 is CASSLGTGNIGSNQPQHF. CDR3 sequence (DNA): TGCGCCAGCAGCTTAGGGACAGGGAACATCGGTAGCAATCAGCCCCAGCATTTT. This chain uses TRBV5-1 with TRBJ1-5; 9 bases are shared with TRBD1. Per germline, CDR1 SGHRS and CDR2 YFSETQ. The CDR3 length is 18 residues. V dropped 2 bases and J dropped 0; count of bases not matched to a gene: 9.

The CDR3 reads CASSGYGTYYGYTF. The CDR3, as DNA: TGTGCCAGCAGTGGATATGGCACCTACTATGGCTACACCTTC. The chain links TRBV25-1 to TRBJ1-2; D call uncertain. Germline CDR1 MGHDK, CDR2 SYGVNS. With 4 bases removed from V and 3 bases from J, the gap between germline ends came to 12 bases. The CDR3 length is 14 residues.

This chain connects TRBV14 to TRBJ1-4; a possible D gene is TRBD1 (5 bases). This CDR3 comprises 17 residues. Trimming pared 4 bases from V and 3 bases from J, leaving 18 bases between. Germline assignment: CDR1 SGHDN and CDR2 FVKESK. This CDR3 is CASSLKRPAGSNEKLFF. In nucleotides, the CDR3 is TGTGCCAGCAGCCTCAAAAGACCCGCAGGGTCTAATGAAAAACTGTTTTTT.

CDR3 residues: CASSRLERGSNQPQHF. CDR3 in DNA: TGTGCCAGCAGCCGGCTGGAGCGGGGAAGCAATCAGCCCCAGCATTTT. The chain carries TRBV28 and TRBJ1-5, with unresolved D. The germline gives CDR1 MDHEN, CDR2 SYDVKM. This CDR3 is built from 16 residues. V was shortened by 6 bases and J by 1 base, with 16 bases between the two germline ends.

The chain couples TRBV29-1 to TRBJ1-2, with TRBD1 matching 8 bases. Germline V gene sequence: CDR1 SQVTM, CDR2 ANQGSEA. The CDR3 is made up of 14 amino acids. V lost 3 bases to trimming and J lost 3 bases; unmatched junction nucleotides: 6. CDR3 nucleotide sequence: TGCAGCGTTGATTGGGCAGGGGGCGACTATGGCTACACCTTC. Translation gives CSVDWAGGDYGYTF.

This chain uses TRBV6-1 with TRBJ2-5, with TRBD1 identical over 8 bases. The CDR3 is 14 residues long. Unmatched junction bases numbered 8, after V lost 6 bases and J lost 5 bases. Germline V gene lookup returns CDR1 MNHNS and CDR2 SASEGT. The CDR3 spells CASSFGQGGETQYF. CDR3 DNA sequence: TGTGCCAGCAGCTTTGGACAGGGCGGGGAGACCCAGTACTTC.

A few counts support this clone. The genes are TRBV6-6 and TRBJ2-5; D is unclear. This CDR3 is built from 11 residues. Deletions cut 10 bases from V and 1 base from J, with 7 bases between. Germline V gives CDR1 MNHNY, CDR2 SVGAGI (reference sequence). CDR3 in amino acids: CATSPQETQYF. Written as DNA, the CDR3 is TGTGCCACATCCCCCCAAGAGACCCAGTACTTC.

V usage is TRBV12-5 and J usage is TRBJ2-2; a possible D gene is TRBD1 (5 bases). Germline assignment: CDR1 LGHNT and CDR2 FRNRAP. Deletions cut 6 bases from V and 4 bases from J, with 12 bases between. This CDR3 region has 14 residues. Here the CDR3 DNA reads TGTGCTAGTGGGGGGCAGGTGAGCACCGGGGAGCTGTTTTTT. It is translated as CASGGQVSTGELFF.